The source of this T cell receptor (beta chain) is a study of T cells and Merkel cell carcinoma outcomes. Clones were sequenced by immunoSEQ multiplex PCR, and TCRdb holds only the in-frame ones, with some missing. Among fewer than 20,000 clones, roughly 80% were seen once, and the ten largest hold 7% to 9%. Study-wide findings and caveats: Repertoire plus T-cell density reportedly predicted Merkel cell carcinoma outcomes.

For this clone: Its antigen is not identified.

Germline V gene sequence: CDR1 SGDLS, CDR2 YYNGEE. The CDR3 runs to 16 residues. Trimming took 2 bases from V and 0 from J, leaving 9 bases between them. The sequencing sample was made of tumor tissue from Merkel cell carcinoma. The genes are TRBV9 and TRBJ2-6; D is perhaps TRBD1 or TRBD2 (5 bases each). The clonotype was recovered from a human donor with Merkel cell carcinoma. CDR3 in amino acids: CASSVGESSGANVLTF. CDR3 DNA: TGTGCCAGCAGCGTGGGGGAGAGCTCTGGGGCCAACGTCCTGACTTTC.